The 6 T cell receptor beta chains presented below share a single source sample, sequenced in a study of cytomegalovirus exposure and HLA in healthy donors. In the PCR, 60 Vbeta and 13 Jbeta primers were used. Only in-frame clones appear in the TCRdb table, and some are missing; sequencing was by immunoSEQ multiplex PCR. Seen here are some 150,000 clones, 81% observed once, and the top ten hold roughly 13%. The sample consisted of PBMCs. The origin of the receptors is a woman in her 50s in good health and CMV-seronegative.

In regard to this clone: This same CDR3 is encoded by further DNA sequences in the sample. The chain employs TRBV4-1 and TRBJ1-2; 9 nucleotides align to TRBD1. CDR3 length: 16 residues. Germline V gene lookup returns CDR1 MGHRA and CDR2 YSYEKL. The V gene end was trimmed by 3 bases and the J gene end by 2 bases; junction bases not matched to a gene: 7. Here the CDR3 reads CASSHPGQGINYGYTF. CDR3 bases: TGCGCCAGCAGCCACCCAGGACAGGGGATAAACTATGGCTACACCTTC.

V and J are TRBV4-3 and TRBJ2-2; a weak D match, TRBD2 (5 bases). Trimming took off 0 bases at V and 2 bases at J, with 13 bases between the two ends. Germline lookup yields CDR1 LGHNA and CDR2 YSLEER. The CDR3 length is 17 residues. CDR3 sequence reads: CASSQDPQSGNTGELFF. The CDR3, as DNA: TGCGCCAGCAGCCAAGACCCTCAGAGCGGCAACACCGGGGAGCTGTTTTTT.

This clone was observed at least ten times. The chain couples TRBV6-5 to TRBJ1-1, with D possibly matching TRBD1 (6 bases). The V and J ends lost 6 bases and 3 bases respectively, with 11 bases between them. Germline CDR1 reads MNHEY; CDR2 reads SVGAGI. The CDR3 runs to 13 residues. The CDR3 reads CASRQGPHTEAFF. CDR3 nucleotides: TGTGCCAGCAGACAGGGTCCCCACACTGAAGCTTTCTTT.

This clone was counted only a few times. The chain carries TRBV29-1 and TRBJ2-1; 9 nucleotides line up with TRBD1. V gave up 8 bases and J gave up 5 bases; unmatched junction bases: 13. From germline, CDR1 is SQVTM and CDR2 ANQGSEA. The length of the CDR3 is 15 residues. The CDR3 spells CSSPRPGQGNNEQFF. Written as DNA, the CDR3 is TGCAGCTCTCCCCGGCCCGGACAGGGGAACAATGAGCAGTTCTTC.

This chain links TRBV6-6 with TRBJ2-1; the match to TRBD1 covers 7 bases. Looked up from germline, CDR1 is MNHNY and CDR2 is SVGAGI (reference sequence). The V segment lost 0 bases and the J segment 9 bases; nucleotides outside the gene matches: 5. This CDR3 is built from 14 residues. DNA of the CDR3: TGTGCCAGCAGTTACTCGACAGGGACGGCTGAGCAGTTCTTC. It is translated as CASSYSTGTAEQFF.

The chain has TRBV19 and TRBJ1-4; TRBD1 might be the D (6 bases). Germline values: CDR1 LNHDA, CDR2 SQIVND (reference sequence). Trimming removed 4 bases from V and 3 bases from J, with 12 bases in between. CDR3 size: 15 residues. The CDR3: CASSSQGLPNEKLFF. The CDR3 DNA is TGTGCCAGTAGTAGCCAGGGGCTGCCTAATGAAAAACTGTTTTTT.